Following are 2 T cell receptor beta chains from one sample sequenced in a study of response to subunit inactivated influenza vaccine. From the RT-PCR reads, TCRdb called clonotypes with MiXCR, one entry per CDR3 protein. The data contain about 830,000 distinct CDR3 sequences, roughly 18% of them singletons. The sample was PBMCs from blood, taken 5 to 6 days after vaccination. The receptors stem from a man in his fifties or sixties who received an inactivated influenza vaccine.

This clonotype turned up a few times. V gene TRBV3-1 combines with J gene TRBJ2-1; D possibly corresponds to TRBD1 (6 bases). The CDR3 sequence is 12 residues long. Trimming removed 2 bases at V and 10 bases at J, with 9 bases between. Germline assignment: CDR1 LGHDT and CDR2 YNNKEL (reference sequence). CDR3 residues: CASSQPGTEQFF. The CDR3 coding sequence is TGTGCCAGCAGCCAACCCGGGACAGAGCAGTTCTTC.

The rearrangement uses TRBV20-1 and TRBJ2-5; 10 nucleotides match TRBD1. The CDR3 length is 14 residues. In germline, CDR1 is DFQATT, CDR2 SNEGSKA (reference sequence). Germline trimming cut 6 bases from V and 4 bases from J; bases unmatched to any gene: 8. In DNA form, the CDR3 reads TGCAGTGCCATAGAGACAGGGGGCCGAGAGACCCAGTACTTC. It translates to CSAIETGGRETQYF.